The present entry profiles one T cell receptor beta chain with its context. Authors' data handling: Amplification of reference gene primers was used by the study to estimate nucleated cell counts. Clones were sequenced by immunoSEQ multiplex PCR, and TCRdb holds only the in-frame ones, with some missing. The DNA was the basis for D and trimming; V, J and clone size are from that table. The sample has about 270,000 clones; over 75% are singletons. CDR3 size: 15 residues. The germline V gene has CDR1 MNHEY and CDR2 SMNVEV (reference sequence). V lost 5 bases, J lost 2 bases, and 2 bases stayed unmatched. The data are from a study of blood T cell repertoires in COVID-19. Overall study context: The United States, Italy and Spain were the sources of the acute and convalescent COVID-19 samples. The cDNA or gDNA used as material had been derived from T cells, B-cell-depleted T cells, or PBMCs.

This TCR came from a human donor in a cohort sampled during active COVID-19. Sequencing input: peripheral blood. This sequence joins TRBV27 and TRBJ1-6, with TRBD1 matching 8 bases. Here the CDR3 reads CASSLDRAYNSPLHF. The CDR3 DNA reads TGTGCCAGCAGTCTGGACAGGGCCTATAATTCACCCCTCCACTTT.